This T cell receptor beta chain was observed in a study of identical twins. A template switching step contributed a universal primer site, while unique molecular identifiers were present in the cDNA. Each CDR3 protein gets one entry after TCRdb re-called the 5' RACE reads with MiXCR. Among about 890,000 distinct CDR3 sequences listed, roughly an eighth were seen once. Germline CDR1 DFQATT, CDR2 SNEGSKA (reference sequence). The CDR3 length is 16 residues. With 1 base clipped from V and 2 bases from J, the junction kept 7 bases outside the gene matches. These records were also assigned to another study, of yellow fever vaccine responses in identical twins.

Material: PBMCs. This TCR was sampled from a woman under 30 in good health. The chain carries TRBV20-1 and TRBJ2-3; TRBD1 matches at 9 bases. The chain's CDR3 is CSARVRQGGATDTQYF. The CDR3 bases are TGCAGTGCTAGAGTTCGACAGGGGGGAGCCACAGATACGCAGTATTTT.